The 23 T cell receptor beta chains given below trace back to one sample, sequenced in a study of T cells in Graves' hyperthyroidism and ophthalmopathy. Using RNA transcripts as the source, TCR beta CDR3 regions were amplified. First-round RT-PCR targeting the TCR CDR3 was performed with the HTBI primer set. MiXCR, applied by TCRdb to the multiplex PCR reads, yields one record per CDR3 protein. The sample has 600,000 to 850,000 distinct CDR3 sequences; about 19% are singletons. Source material: blood. These receptors were obtained from a woman between 50 and 59 years old with Graves' hyperthyroidism that later progressed to Graves' ophthalmopathy.

This clonotype was recorded many times. The chain employs TRBV5-1 and TRBJ2-1; TRBD2 matches 7 bases. This CDR3 is built from 13 residues. Per germline, CDR1 SGHRS and CDR2 YFSETQ. The J segment lost 8 bases and the V segment lost 4 bases, leaving 6 bases of the junction unmatched. The CDR3 bases are TGCGCCAGCAGCCCGGATCTAGCGGATGAGCAGTTCTTC. Translating it yields CASSPDLADEQFF.

J is TRBJ2-5 and V is TRBV6-4; 13 nucleotides line up with TRBD2. The CDR3 is 17 residues long. V shed 7 bases, J shed 2 bases, and the junction held 10 bases outside the gene matches. Looked up from germline, CDR1 is MRHNA and CDR2 is SNTAGT. In nucleotides, the CDR3 is TGTGCCAGCAATGGACTAGCGGGGGAGGGGTTTCAAGAGACCCAGTACTTC. Translating it yields CASNGLAGEGFQETQYF.

This clonotype was detected only a few times. The chain is built from TRBV13 and TRBJ2-2; D is possibly TRBD2 (6 bases). Germline assignment: CDR1 PRHDT and CDR2 FYEKMQ (reference sequence). This CDR3 contains 16 residues. Trimming took 1 base from V and 1 from J, leaving 10 bases between them. The CDR3 region has the DNA TGTGCCAGCAGCTTAGTGCGGGACTTGAACACCGGGGAGCTGTTTTTT. Encoded protein: CASSLVRDLNTGELFF.

This clonotype was seen ten or more times. V gene TRBV3-1 combines with J gene TRBJ2-3; 7 nucleotides align to TRBD1. Germline V CDR1 and CDR2: LGHDT, YNNKEL (reference sequence). The ends lost 4 bases at V and 8 bases at J; junction bases unmatched: 6. The CDR3 loop spans 13 amino acids. CDR3 amino acids: CASSLDRAGTQYF. CDR3 coding DNA: TGTGCCAGCAGCCTCGACAGGGCAGGTACGCAGTATTTT.

This clonotype was counted between two and nine times. The CDR3 reads CSARVTQSALHF. As DNA, the CDR3 is TGCAGTGCTAGAGTTACCCAGTCGGCCCTCCACTTT. V is TRBV20-1 and J is TRBJ1-6; no firm D call. Germline CDR1 reads DFQATT; CDR2 reads SNEGSKA (reference sequence). Trimming pared 1 base from V and 14 bases from J, leaving 12 bases between. The CDR3 extends over 12 amino acids.

V usage is TRBV24-1 and J usage is TRBJ2-5; 7 nucleotides agree with TRBD2. CDR1 is KGHDR and CDR2 is SFDVKD in the germline V gene. With V trimmed by 4 bases and J by 0 bases, 4 bases remained unmatched. This CDR3 region has 15 residues. CDR3 in DNA: TGTGCCACCAGTGACGGGAGGAGGTACCAAGAGACCCAGTACTTC. It encodes CATSDGRRYQETQYF.

The chain is built from TRBV5-1 and TRBJ1-5; 9 nucleotides agree with TRBD1. The CDR3 has 14 amino acids. Losses at the gene ends were 4 bases for V and 5 bases for J; bases not matched to a gene: 4. Germline V CDR1 and CDR2: SGHRS, YFSETQ. The CDR3 sequence is CASSTGGADQPQHF. DNA of the CDR3: TGCGCCAGCAGCACAGGGGGCGCGGATCAGCCCCAGCATTTT.

The V call is TRBV6-1, the J call TRBJ1-5, with 8 bases lining up with TRBD1. The CDR3 runs to 15 residues. Germline V CDR1 and CDR2: MNHNS, SASEGT. The trim removed 10 bases at V and 2 bases at J, leaving 10 bases unmatched. CDR3 region: CAISSGQGGNQPQHF. The CDR3 DNA follows: TGTGCCATCTCCTCTGGACAGGGTGGCAATCAGCCCCAGCATTTT.

At least ten counts were recorded for this clonotype. The chain is built from TRBV27 and TRBJ2-3; D gene unclear. CDR1 MNHEY and CDR2 SMNVEV come from the germline V gene (reference sequence). The CDR3 has 14 amino acids. The V end lost 2 bases, the J end lost 2 bases, and 8 bases lay between the germline ends. The chain's CDR3 is CASSLAGFTDTQYF. In DNA, the CDR3 is TGTGCCAGCAGTTTAGCAGGATTCACAGATACGCAGTATTTT.

This clonotype was seen ten or more times. The chain links TRBV11-2 to TRBJ2-2; the D gene is possibly TRBD1 (5 bases). The germline V and J ends were trimmed by 2 bases and 0 bases, with 7 bases remaining between them. The CDR3 has 15 amino acids. Germline V CDR1 and CDR2: SGHAT, FQNNGV. CDR3 sequence (DNA): TGTGCCAGCAGCTTATCAGGGACGAACACCGGGGAGCTGTTTTTT. This translates into CASSLSGTNTGELFF.

V usage is TRBV20-1 and J usage is TRBJ1-5, with 7 bases that match TRBD1. The CDR3 runs to 14 residues. V was pared by 6 bases and J by 0 bases, with 5 bases of the junction left unmatched. Germline CDR1 DFQATT, CDR2 SNEGSKA (reference sequence). The CDR3 nucleotides are TGCAGTGCCACGGGACAGTATAGCAATCAGCCCCAGCATTTT. Its translation is CSATGQYSNQPQHF.

The sample holds a few counts of this clonotype. The V and J genes are TRBV29-1 and TRBJ1-5; TRBD1 aligns across 9 bases. The CDR3 spans 14 residues. V was pared by 4 bases and J by 4 bases, with 5 bases of the junction left unmatched. CDR1 SQVTM and CDR2 ANQGSEA come from the germline V gene. Here the CDR3 reads CSVGGTGNNQPQHF. The CDR3 DNA is TGCAGCGTTGGAGGGACAGGGAATAATCAGCCCCAGCATTTT.

Only a few counts were recorded for this clonotype. This sequence joins TRBV9 and TRBJ1-6; TRBD1 matches 12 bases. J was trimmed by 10 bases and V by 0 bases; bases with no gene match: 8. The germline gives CDR1 SGDLS, CDR2 YYNGEE. CDR3 length: 17 amino acids. CDR3 in amino acids: CASSVGDRGPARSPLHF. CDR3 DNA sequence: TGTGCCAGCAGCGTAGGGGACAGGGGGCCAGCGCGGTCACCCCTCCACTTT.

This clonotype was detected a few times. The J gene is TRBJ2-1, the V gene TRBV10-3; D gene unclear. Germline CDR1 is ENHRY and CDR2 is SYGVKD. The CDR3 covers 14 residues. With 3 bases removed from V and 4 bases from J, the gap between germline ends came to 10 bases. In DNA form, the CDR3 reads TGTGCCATCAGTGAAGGTGCAACTTACAATGAGCAGTTCTTC. The encoded protein is CAISEGATYNEQFF.

The chain recombines TRBV20-1 with TRBJ2-1; TRBD2 matches at 9 bases. The CDR3 totals 17 residues. Germline CDR1 reads DFQATT; CDR2 reads SNEGSKA (reference sequence). V shed 1 base, J shed 1 base, and the junction held 8 bases outside the gene matches. CDR3 in amino acids: CSARVAGGPRSYNEQFF. CDR3 sequence (DNA): TGCAGTGCTAGAGTTGCGGGGGGGCCGCGTTCCTACAATGAGCAGTTCTTC.

At least ten counts were recorded for this clonotype. The chain uses TRBV27 and TRBJ2-5; a weak D match, TRBD1 (5 bases). The CDR3 totals 14 residues. Trimming cost V 4 bases and J 3 bases, with 12 bases left between them. Germline CDR1 reads MNHEY; CDR2 reads SMNVEV (reference sequence). The CDR3 coding sequence is TGTGCCAGCAGTTCAGTCGGACATGAAGAGACCCAGTACTTC. Its translation: CASSSVGHEETQYF.

The chain has TRBV10-2 and TRBJ2-5; 9 nucleotides match TRBD2. Germline CDR1 reads WSHSY; CDR2 reads SAAADI. The V segment lost 4 bases and the J segment 6 bases; nucleotides outside the gene matches: 9. This CDR3 has 15 residues. CDR3 in amino acids: CASSAIAGEGKTQYF. The CDR3 bases are TGCGCCAGCAGTGCAATAGCGGGGGAGGGGAAGACCCAGTACTTC.

This clonotype was counted at least ten times. The chain joins TRBV11-2 to TRBJ2-3; maybe TRBD1 (6 bases). The CDR3 has 15 residues. Germline CDR1 reads SGHAT; CDR2 reads FQNNGV. V dropped 3 bases and J dropped 6 bases, with 16 bases sitting between them. This CDR3 reads CASSLTGGTGDTQYF. The CDR3 nucleotides are TGTGCCAGCAGCTTGACAGGTGGGACCGGGGATACGCAGTATTTT.

This clonotype showed up just a few times. The gene calls are TRBV11-1 and TRBJ1-2; 12 bases map to TRBD1. Losses at the gene ends were 5 bases for V and 2 bases for J; bases not matched to a gene: 6. Per the germline V gene, CDR1 is SGHAT and CDR2 is FQDESV (reference sequence). The CDR3 contains 16 residues. Here the CDR3 DNA reads TGTGCCAGCAGCGCCGGGACAGGGGGCCCCAACTATGGCTACACCTTC. Amino acids: CASSAGTGGPNYGYTF.

The chain links TRBV10-3 to TRBJ1-6, with 8 bases identical to TRBD1. Per the germline V gene, CDR1 is ENHRY and CDR2 is SYGVKD. The length of the CDR3 is 12 residues. V lost 10 bases, J lost 9 bases, and 5 bases stayed unmatched. The CDR3: CATGQGSSPLHF. CDR3 DNA sequence: TGTGCCACAGGACAGGGTAGTTCACCCCTCCACTTT.

The V and J genes are TRBV7-2 and TRBJ2-7; no clear D. CDR1 SGHTA and CDR2 FQGNSA come from the germline V gene. V was shortened by 1 base and J by 9 bases, with 10 bases between the two germline ends. The CDR3 sequence is 12 residues long. CDR3 nucleotides: TGTGCCAGCAGCTTAGAGGGCTGGGGGCAGTACTTC. Its protein product is CASSLEGWGQYF.

The J gene is TRBJ1-4, the V gene TRBV7-9, with a weak D call TRBD1 (5 bases). CDR1 is SEHNR and CDR2 is FQNEAQ in the germline V gene (reference sequence). V shed 6 bases and J shed 5 bases, with 13 bases lying between them. This CDR3 is 14 amino acids long. The CDR3 coding sequence is TGTGCCAGCAGGAACGGGACGGAAAATGAAAAACTGTTTTTT. It is translated as CASRNGTENEKLFF. Looking up the rest from reference TRBV7-9 and TRBJ1-4 gives the full variable domain: DTGVSQNPRHKITKRGQNVTFRCDPISEHNRLYWYRQTLGQGPEFLTYFQNEAQLEKSRLLSDRFSAERPKGSFSTLEIQRTEQGDSAMYLCASRNGTENEKLFFGSGTQLSVL.

Concerning this clonotype itself: A much larger clone sits a single nucleotide away, making a read error possible. The rearrangement joins TRBV2 to TRBJ1-2, with D perhaps TRBD1 (6 bases). The CDR3 is made up of 13 amino acids. V was pared by 8 bases and J by 6 bases, with 16 bases between. CDR1 is SNHLY and CDR2 is FYNNEI in the germline V gene. CDR3: CASGEGTIHGYTF. In nucleotides, the CDR3 is TGTGCCAGCGGCGAAGGGACAATCCATGGCTACACCTTC.